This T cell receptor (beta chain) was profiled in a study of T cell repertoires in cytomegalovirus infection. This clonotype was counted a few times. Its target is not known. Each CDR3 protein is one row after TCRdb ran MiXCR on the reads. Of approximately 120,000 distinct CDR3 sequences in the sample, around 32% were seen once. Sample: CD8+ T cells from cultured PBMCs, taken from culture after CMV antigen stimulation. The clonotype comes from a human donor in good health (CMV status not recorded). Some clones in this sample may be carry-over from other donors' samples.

The CDR3 loop reads CASSSIAGADNEQFF. CDR3 nucleotides: TGTGCCAGCAGCTCGATAGCGGGGGCCGACAATGAGCAGTTCTTC. The chain uses TRBV5-6 and TRBJ2-1, with 9 bases aligning to TRBD2. The CDR3 is 15 residues long. J gave up 5 bases and V 3 bases, and 6 bases lay outside the gene matches. Germline assignment: CDR1 SGHDT and CDR2 YYEEEE. The whole variable domain, filled in from reference TRBV5-6 and TRBJ2-1, reads DAGVTQSPTHLIKTRGQQVTLRCSPKSGHDTVSWYQQALGQGPQFIFQYYEEEERQRGNFPDRFSGHQFPNYSSELNVNALLLGDSALYLCASSSIAGADNEQFFGPGTRLTVL.